The table lists the clone carrying this TCR beta chain with a few counts. Its antigen is still unknown. Trimming shortened V by 4 bases and J by 3 bases, and 17 bases separated the two germline ends. Germline CDR1 and CDR2: SGHRS and YFSETQ. The CDR3 consists of 15 residues. The data derive from a study of T-cell memory formation after mild COVID-19. Study-wide findings and caveats: Researchers could not confirm that second-wave clones peaking on day 37 targeted SARS-CoV-2. Day 15 to 85 contractors were CD4/CD8 balanced; later expanders leaned CD4+.

Researchers used 5'RACE with constant-segment primers to make TCR alpha and TCR beta cDNA libraries that carry sample barcodes and UMIs. TCRdb redid the calling of the 5' RACE reads with MiXCR, one entry per CDR3 protein. The profile shows about 190,000 distinct CDR3 sequences, about 16% of them singletons. Material for sequencing was PBMCs or a T cell subset sorted from them (not recorded which). The sequence was collected from an adult woman who had mild COVID-19 (a few samples of this study predate the infection). Cell type and time point are not known. This chain connects TRBV5-1 to TRBJ2-7; D assignment may be TRBD1 or TRBD2 (7 bases each). Written as DNA, the CDR3 is TGCGCCAGCAGCCCTGGGGGGGGACAGATCTACGAGCAGTACTTC. Its translation is CASSPGGGQIYEQYF.